This T cell receptor (beta chain) was sequenced during a study of blood T cells in healthy people across ages (dated by TCRdb to 2015 to 2017). With regard to the full study: In model experiments, template switching captured about one uniquely barcoded TCR beta cDNA molecule for every two T cells. Age-related changes in TCR beta repertoire diversity were measured in the study by deep sequencing normalized with unique cDNA molecular identifiers. The donors were divided into four age groups: young (average approximately 16 years), middle-aged (over 35), aged (about 56) and long-lived (roughly 86). To avoid experimental bias, donors of different ages were distributed randomly across sequencing lanes. For two donors (one aged 18 to 29 and one aged 80 or older), the study analyzed two additional independent replicas of 1 million unique cDNA reads from the same blood draw. Results and caveats for the whole study, not just this receptor: Donor CMV infection status was unknown, potentially confounding age-related changes in expanded clonotypes. A strong correlation was found between observed TCR beta diversity and the percentage of naive T cells measured by flow cytometry. As age increased, observed TCR beta diversity per million T cells dropped in a roughly linear way, and a significant reduction was already evident by age around 41. Compared with the aged group, the long-lived group had more naive CD4+ T cells, fewer expanded clones and increased TCR diversity, a pattern suggesting age selection. Estimates of total diversity based on one million sequenced T cells were considered lower bounds and underestimates. Because profiling used bulk unsorted PBMCs, naive and antigen-experienced compartments could not be compared conclusively.

This clonotype has a count of ten or more. Its antigen is still unknown. No base-level quality is on record; no much larger clone is a single base apart. The donors were under 40 Caucasian individuals from Russia, aged 6 to 90 years, who were systemically healthy. Roughly 11 milliliters of peripheral blood were drawn from each donor into EDTA-treated Vacutainer tubes. Ficoll-Paque density-gradient centrifugation was used to isolate PBMCs, with at least 7 million per sample. Trizol reagent was used to extract total RNA from the PBMCs, yielding at least 5.5 micrograms per sample. The percentages of naive CD45RAhigh/CD27high T cells were determined by flow cytometry on a PBMC aliquot from every donor. Receptors were amplified or captured by 5' RACE. Data came from an Illumina HiSeq 2500. A second PCR of roughly 7 to 11 cycles was performed with a sample-barcoded 5' primer and a J-beta primer mix. A template-switch 5' adaptor carrying 12 random nucleotides introduced a unique molecular identifier onto each TCR beta cDNA molecule. At least 2.5 million CDR3-containing paired-end reads were obtained from each sample. First-strand cDNA synthesis was performed from all RNA using the Mint cDNA synthesis kit, with priming by a TRBC-specific oligonucleotide. All cDNA was treated with uracil-DNA glycosylase and then went through a first 18-cycle PCR with the universal primers M1SS and BC2_uni_R. As for how the authors treated the data: For normalization, 1 million high-quality reads, each with a distinct molecular identifier, were randomly selected from each sample. Instead of being binned into consensus sequences, reads with shared molecular identifiers were discarded. MiTCR, set to a Q25 quality threshold and the strictest error-elimination algorithm, was used for CDR3 identification, clonotype clustering and error correction. A nonparametric unseen species model with Euler transformation was used to estimate a lower bound on total TCR beta diversity. TCRdb's own reprocessing of the public reads used fastp at Q25 and MiXCR and kept productive beta chains. All rows with the same CDR3 protein become a single entry with the most common DNA and genes. The V and J calls were determined by TCRdb, not by the authors. Within this sample are hundreds of thousands of distinct CDR3 sequences, with about 50% of them counted one time only. Approximately 12% of the sample rests with the top ten.

The CDR3 goes from the cysteine to the phenylalanine over 14 residues. CDR3 DNA only is kept here, 42 bases in frame from base 1. At the junction V is shortened by 0 bases and J by 6 bases; bases outside the gene matches: 0. For CDR1 and CDR2, the germline V gene lists SGHVS and FNYEAQ. This clonotype was sampled from a woman aged 80 or over in good health. The sequenced sample was blood. The sequence joins TRBV7-6 to TRBJ2-3, with 10 bases aligning to TRBD1. The sequence in DNA is TGTGCCAGCAGCTTAGCGGGACAGGGGGATACGCAGTATTTT. Its translation is CASSLAGQGDTQYF.